This T cell receptor beta chain comes out of a study of blood T cell repertoires in COVID-19 (dated by TCRdb to 2020 to 2021). The study in broad terms: Collaborator samples came from the United States, Italy and Spain and covered acute and convalescent phases of COVID-19. Samples came from the ongoing ImmuneRACE study (first 160 participants) plus 1,254 subjects from 6 global collaborators. The prospective study material was composed of cDNA or gDNA derived from T cells, B-cell-depleted T cells, or PBMCs. The dataset comprised deeply sampled blood TCRbeta repertoires from subjects exposed to, actively infected with, or recovered from COVID-19. Where available, HLA class I and class II types were taken from metadata supplied by the sample provider and were not determined by assay-based typing. The repertoires were released in a freely available public database meant as a resource for research on the immune response to SARS-CoV-2. The sample metadata nearly always contained a de-identified subject ID, COVID-19 status, age in years and sex. General conclusions and limits of the study: Clinical and demographic metadata were provided uncurated, with the amount varying by source and participant.

At one collaborating source in Seattle, patients were enrolled during active infection and were followed longitudinally through the course of disease. Each collaborating institution followed its own protocols to collect whole blood in K2EDTA tubes. For TCRbeta analysis, collaborators shipped samples as frozen whole blood, isolated PBMCs, or DNA extracted from either of those sample types. V drops 0 bases and J drops 1 base, leaving 10 bases in between. CDR1 and CDR2, per the germline V gene, are SGHRS and YFSETQ. The CDR3 sequence holds 15 residues, the cysteine and phenylalanine included. Only the CDR3 DNA is retained, 45 bases long and in frame from the first base. As to this clone: Its antigen specificity is not known. Base-call qualities are not available, and no considerably larger clone is one nucleotide away.

TCRbeta CDR3 regions were amplified from genomic DNA by means of the immunoSEQ Assay, a bias-controlled multiplex PCR. The paper's data handling went like this. Nucleated cell counts per sample were estimated from amplification of reference gene primers within the assay. Sequence reads were collapsed and filtered to measure the absolute abundance of every unique TCRbeta CDR3 rearrangement. For each sample, productive Simpson clonality was calculated as the square root of Simpson's diversity index across productive rearrangements. Sourced from immuneACCESS, this table was stored by TCRdb with only in-frame sequences that have V and J called. A share of the clones is absent; for the studies checked, an unresolved V gene accounts for under half, and the remainder has no known explanation. The V and J calls and clone size are taken from that table; D and trimming were inferred from the DNA. Here the sample has almost 350,000 clones; more than 70% occur a single time. The ten most abundant clones make up 3% to 4% of the sample.

The sequence was obtained from a woman in her sixties or seventies with COVID-19, enrolled during active disease. The V gene is TRBV5-1 and the J gene is TRBJ2-5; the D region possibly corresponds to TRBD1 (5 bases align). Sequenced: peripheral blood. For the CDR3, the sequence is CASSLEGRVQETQYF. The nucleotide sequence reads TGCGCCAGCAGCTTGGAGGGCAGGGTCCAAGAGACCCAGTACTTC.